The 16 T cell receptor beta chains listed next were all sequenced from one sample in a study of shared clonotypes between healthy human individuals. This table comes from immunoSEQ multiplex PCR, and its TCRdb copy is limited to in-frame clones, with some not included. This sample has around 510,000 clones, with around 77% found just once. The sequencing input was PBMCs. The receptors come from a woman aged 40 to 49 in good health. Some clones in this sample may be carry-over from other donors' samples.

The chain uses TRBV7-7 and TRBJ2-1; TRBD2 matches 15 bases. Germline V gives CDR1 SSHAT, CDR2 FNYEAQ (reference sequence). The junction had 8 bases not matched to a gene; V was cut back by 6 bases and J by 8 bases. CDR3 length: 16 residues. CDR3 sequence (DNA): TGTGCCAGCAGTCTCGGACTAGCGGGAGGGCAGTATGAGCAGTTCTTC. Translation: CASSLGLAGGQYEQFF. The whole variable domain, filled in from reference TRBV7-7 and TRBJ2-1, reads GAGVSQSPRYKVTKRGQDVTLRCDPISSHATLYWYQQALGQGPEFLTYFNYEAQPDKSGLPSDRFSAERPEGSISTLTIQRTEQRDSAMYRCASSLGLAGGQYEQFFGPGTRLTVL.

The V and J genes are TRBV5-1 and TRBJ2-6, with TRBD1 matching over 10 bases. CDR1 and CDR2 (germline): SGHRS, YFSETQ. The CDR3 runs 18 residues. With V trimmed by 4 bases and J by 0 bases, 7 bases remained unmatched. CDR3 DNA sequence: TGCGCCAGCAGCAACCCGGGACAGGGGACCTCTGGGGCCAACGTCCTGACTTTC. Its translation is CASSNPGQGTSGANVLTF.

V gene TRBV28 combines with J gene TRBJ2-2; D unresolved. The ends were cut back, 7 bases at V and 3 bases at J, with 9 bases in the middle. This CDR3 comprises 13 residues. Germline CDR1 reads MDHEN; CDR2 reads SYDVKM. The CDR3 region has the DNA TGTGCCAGCATACGGCCGGACACCGGGGAGCTGTTTTTT. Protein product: CASIRPDTGELFF.

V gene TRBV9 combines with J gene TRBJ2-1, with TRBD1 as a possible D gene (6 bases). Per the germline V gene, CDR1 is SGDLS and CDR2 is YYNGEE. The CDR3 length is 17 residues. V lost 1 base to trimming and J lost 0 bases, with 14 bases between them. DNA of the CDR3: TGTGCCAGCAGCGTATCTATGGGGGCTAGCTCCTACAATGAGCAGTTCTTC. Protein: CASSVSMGASSYNEQFF.

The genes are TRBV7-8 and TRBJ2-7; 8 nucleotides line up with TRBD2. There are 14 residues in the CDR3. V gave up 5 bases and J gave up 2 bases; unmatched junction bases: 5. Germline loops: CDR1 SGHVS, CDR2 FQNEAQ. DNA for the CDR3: TGTGCCAGCAGCAAGGGCGGGAGGACCTACGAGCAGTACTTC. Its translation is CASSKGGRTYEQYF.

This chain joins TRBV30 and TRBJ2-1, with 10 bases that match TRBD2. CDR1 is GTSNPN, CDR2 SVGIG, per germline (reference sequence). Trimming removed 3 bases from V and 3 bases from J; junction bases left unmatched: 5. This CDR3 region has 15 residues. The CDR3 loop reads CAWREAGGDYNEQFF. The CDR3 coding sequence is TGTGCCTGGAGAGAAGCGGGAGGGGACTACAATGAGCAGTTCTTC.

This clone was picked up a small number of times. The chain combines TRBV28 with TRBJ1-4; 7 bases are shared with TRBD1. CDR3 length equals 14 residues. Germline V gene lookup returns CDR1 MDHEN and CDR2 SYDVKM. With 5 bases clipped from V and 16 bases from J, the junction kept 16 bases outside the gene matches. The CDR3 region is CASSRGQARGGRFF. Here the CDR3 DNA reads TGTGCCAGCAGTCGCGGACAGGCCCGAGGGGGGCGGTTTTTT.

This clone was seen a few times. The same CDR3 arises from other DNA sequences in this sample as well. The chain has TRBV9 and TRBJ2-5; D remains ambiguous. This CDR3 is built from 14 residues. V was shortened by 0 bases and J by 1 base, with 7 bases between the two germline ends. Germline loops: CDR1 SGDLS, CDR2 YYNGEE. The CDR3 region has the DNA TGTGCCAGCAGCGTAGGACCAACCCAAGAGACCCAGTACTTC. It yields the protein CASSVGPTQETQYF.

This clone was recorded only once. CDR3 sequence (DNA): TGTGCCTGGAGTGTTGGCAGGGGGGCTGCGCCCCAGCATTTT. Encoded protein: CAWSVGRGAAPQHF. The chain combines TRBV30 with TRBJ1-5; TRBD1 matches at 7 bases. V trimming: 0 bases; J trimming: 9 bases; junction bases outside the gene matches: 8. The CDR3 has 14 residues. Germline CDR1 reads GTSNPN; CDR2 reads SVGIG (reference sequence).

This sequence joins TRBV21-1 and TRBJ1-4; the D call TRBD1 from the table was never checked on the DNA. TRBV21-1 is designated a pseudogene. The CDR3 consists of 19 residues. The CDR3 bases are TGTGCCAGCAGCCCCAACGGACAGGGGATAACCTCCCATCATGAAAAACTGTTTTTT. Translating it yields CASSPNGQGITSHHEKLFF.

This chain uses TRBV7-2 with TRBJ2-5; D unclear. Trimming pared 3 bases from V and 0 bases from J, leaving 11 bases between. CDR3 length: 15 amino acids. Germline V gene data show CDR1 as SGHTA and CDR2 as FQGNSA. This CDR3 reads CASSLSRPHQETQYF. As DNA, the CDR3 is TGTGCCAGCAGCTTGTCCAGGCCTCACCAAGAGACCCAGTACTTC.

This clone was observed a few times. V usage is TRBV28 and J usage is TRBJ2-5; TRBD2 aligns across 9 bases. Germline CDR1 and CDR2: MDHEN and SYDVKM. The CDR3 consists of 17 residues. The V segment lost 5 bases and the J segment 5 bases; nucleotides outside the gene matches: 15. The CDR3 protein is CASSTRGTSSGVETQYF. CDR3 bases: TGTGCCAGCAGTACCCGGGGGACTAGCTCCGGCGTGGAGACCCAGTACTTC.

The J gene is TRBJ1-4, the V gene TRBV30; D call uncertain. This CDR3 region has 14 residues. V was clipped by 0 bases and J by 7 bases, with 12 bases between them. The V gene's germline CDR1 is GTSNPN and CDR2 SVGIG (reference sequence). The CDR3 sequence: CAWSVNLHGEKLFF. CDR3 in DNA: TGTGCCTGGAGTGTTAACCTACATGGTGAAAAACTGTTTTTT. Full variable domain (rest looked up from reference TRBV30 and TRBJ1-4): SQTIHQWPATLVQPVGSPLSLECTVEGTSNPNLYWYRQAAGRGLQLLFYSVGIGQISSEVPQNLSASRPQDRQFILSSKKLLLSDSGFYLCAWSVNLHGEKLFFGSGTQLSVL.

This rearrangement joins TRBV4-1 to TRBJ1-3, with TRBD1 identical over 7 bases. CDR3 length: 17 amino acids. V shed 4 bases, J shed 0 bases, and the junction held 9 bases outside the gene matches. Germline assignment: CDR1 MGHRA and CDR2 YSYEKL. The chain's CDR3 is CASSPSGTVSSGNTIYF. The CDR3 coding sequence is TGCGCCAGCAGCCCATCCGGGACAGTGAGCTCTGGAAACACCATATATTTT.

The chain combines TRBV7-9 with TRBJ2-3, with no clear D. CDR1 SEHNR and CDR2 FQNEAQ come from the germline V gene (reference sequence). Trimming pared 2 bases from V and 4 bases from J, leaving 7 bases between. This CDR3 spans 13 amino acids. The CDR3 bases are TGTGCCAGCAGCTTAATTGTGGCAGATACGCAGTATTTT. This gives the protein CASSLIVADTQYF. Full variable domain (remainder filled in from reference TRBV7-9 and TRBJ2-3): DTGVSQNPRHKITKRGQNVTFRCDPISEHNRLYWYRQTLGQGPEFLTYFQNEAQLEKSRLLSDRFSAERPKGSFSTLEIQRTEQGDSAMYLCASSLIVADTQYFGPGTRLTVL.

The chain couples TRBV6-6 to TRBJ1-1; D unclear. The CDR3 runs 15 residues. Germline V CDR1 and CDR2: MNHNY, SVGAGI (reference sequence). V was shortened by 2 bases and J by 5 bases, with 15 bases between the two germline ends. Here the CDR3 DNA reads TGTGCCAGCAGTTACGATGGAAGGGCTTGGACTGAAGCTTTCTTT. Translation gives CASSYDGRAWTEAFF.